This T cell receptor beta chain was obtained from a study of shared clonotypes between healthy human individuals. Findings and limits, study-wide: When compared with the clonotypes that were shared by all four sorted-subset donors, the non-shared clonotypes turned out to have lower generation probabilities. Only blood samples were collected, and tissue repertoires likely differ. Clonotype sharing across a few donors was observed for about 5.2% of naive CD4 clonotypes.

Division of CD4+ cells produced a CD45RA+ naive subset and a CD45RA-negative memory subset. In regard to this clone: The antigen is not known.

V lost 4 bases to trimming and J lost 5 bases, with 9 bases between them. The CDR3 runs 12 residues. Germline V CDR1 and CDR2: SGDLS, YYNGEE. Produced via immunoSEQ multiplex PCR; TCRdb's table is partial and in-frame only. Of about 2 million clones listed, 95% are singletons. This clonotype was obtained from a man younger than 35 in good health. The material sequenced was naive CD4+ T cells sorted from blood. Regarding subset: CD45RA+ positively selected. The gene calls are TRBV9 and TRBJ1-2, with D tentatively TRBD1 (5 bases). CDR3 loop: CASSPGRYGYTF. DNA for the CDR3: TGTGCCAGCAGCCCAGGGAGGTATGGCTACACCTTC. Looking up the rest from reference TRBV9 and TRBJ1-2 gives the full variable domain: DSGVTQTPKHLITATGQRVTLRCSPRSGDLSVYWYQQSLDQGLQFLIQYYNGEERAKGNILERFSAQQFPDLHSELNLSSLELGDSALYFCASSPGRYGYTFGSGTRLTVV.